The clone carrying this T cell receptor (beta chain) was counted only a few times. Its cognate antigen is unknown. These data come from a study of T-cell reconstitution after alpha-beta-depleted transplantation in children. Study-level findings and limits: Some patients owed their high day-60 TCRbeta diversity to surviving recipient T cells and thymic progenitors. The authors attributed T-cell counts and diversity one year after transplant mostly to newly produced T cells.

Unique molecular identifiers were incorporated into the prepared TCRbeta library. TCRdb re-derived calls from the PCR reads in MiXCR, one entry per CDR3 protein. The repertoire has around 580,000 distinct CDR3 sequences, roughly 27% of them found once; the top ten carry under 45%. The sequencing here drew on PBMCs, taken before TCRalphabeta/CD19-depleted stem cell transplant. The source is a boy in the first two years of life with Wiskott-Aldrich syndrome, due to receive a stem cell transplant.

In nucleotides, the CDR3 is TGTGCCAGCAGCCAAGATGGGCCTAGCGGCAACTACAATGAGCAGTTCTTC. This codes for CASSQDGPSGNYNEQFF. The chain couples TRBV4-2 to TRBJ2-1; 7 bases are a match to TRBD2. Trimming removed 0 bases from V and 3 bases from J; junction bases left unmatched: 8. Germline-derived CDR1 and CDR2 are LGHNA and YNFKEQ. CDR3 length: 17 amino acids.